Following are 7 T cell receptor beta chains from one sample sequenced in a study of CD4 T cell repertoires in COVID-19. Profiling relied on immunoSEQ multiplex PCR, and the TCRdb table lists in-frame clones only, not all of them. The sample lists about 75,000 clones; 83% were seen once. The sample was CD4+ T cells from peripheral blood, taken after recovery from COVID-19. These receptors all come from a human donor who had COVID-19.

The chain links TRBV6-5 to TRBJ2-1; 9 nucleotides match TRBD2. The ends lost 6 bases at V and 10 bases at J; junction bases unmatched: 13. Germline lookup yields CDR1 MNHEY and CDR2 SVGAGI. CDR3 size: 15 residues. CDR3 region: CASSPGSGSYGEQFF. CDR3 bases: TGTGCCAGCAGCCCGGGTAGCGGGAGCTACGGAGAGCAGTTCTTC.

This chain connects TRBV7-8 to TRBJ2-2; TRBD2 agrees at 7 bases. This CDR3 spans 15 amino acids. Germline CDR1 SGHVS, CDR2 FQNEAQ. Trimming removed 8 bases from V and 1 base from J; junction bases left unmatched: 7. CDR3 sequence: CASERGRGNTGELFF. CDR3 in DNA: TGTGCCAGCGAGCGGGGAAGGGGGAACACCGGGGAGCTGTTTTTT.

Here the CDR3 DNA reads TGCGCCAGCAGCTTTGCCAGACAAGAGACCCAGTACTTC. It is translated as CASSFARQETQYF. The chain combines TRBV5-1 with TRBJ2-5; unclear D gene. V was cut by 2 bases and J by 2 bases, with 7 bases left in between. CDR1 is SGHRS, CDR2 YFSETQ, per germline. The CDR3 length is 13 residues.

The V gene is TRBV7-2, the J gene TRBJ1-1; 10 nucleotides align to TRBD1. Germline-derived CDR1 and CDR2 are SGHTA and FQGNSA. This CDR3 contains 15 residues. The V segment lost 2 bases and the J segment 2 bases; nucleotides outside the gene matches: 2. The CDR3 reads CASSLQTGGNTEAFF. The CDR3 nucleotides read TGTGCCAGCAGCTTACAGACAGGGGGCAACACTGAAGCTTTCTTT.

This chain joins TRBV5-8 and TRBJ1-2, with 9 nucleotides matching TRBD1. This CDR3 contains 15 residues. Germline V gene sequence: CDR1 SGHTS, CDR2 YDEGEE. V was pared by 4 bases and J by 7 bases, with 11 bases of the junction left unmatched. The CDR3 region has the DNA TGTGCCAGCAGCCTCGTACTGGACAGGGGTCTTGGCTACACCTTC. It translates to CASSLVLDRGLGYTF.

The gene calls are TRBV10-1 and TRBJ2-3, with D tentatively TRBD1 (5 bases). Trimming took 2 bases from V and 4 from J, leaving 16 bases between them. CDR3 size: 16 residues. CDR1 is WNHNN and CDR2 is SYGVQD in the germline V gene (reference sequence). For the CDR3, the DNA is TGCGCCAGCAGTGAGGGGGCTATTCAAGGGGCAGATACGCAGTATTTT. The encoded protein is CASSEGAIQGADTQYF.

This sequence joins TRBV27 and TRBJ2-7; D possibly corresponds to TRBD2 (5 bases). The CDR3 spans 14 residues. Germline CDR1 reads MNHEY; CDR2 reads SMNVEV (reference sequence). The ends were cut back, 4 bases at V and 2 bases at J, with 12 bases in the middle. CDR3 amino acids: CASSYAGKPYEQYF. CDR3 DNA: TGTGCCAGCAGTTATGCCGGGAAACCCTACGAGCAGTACTTC.